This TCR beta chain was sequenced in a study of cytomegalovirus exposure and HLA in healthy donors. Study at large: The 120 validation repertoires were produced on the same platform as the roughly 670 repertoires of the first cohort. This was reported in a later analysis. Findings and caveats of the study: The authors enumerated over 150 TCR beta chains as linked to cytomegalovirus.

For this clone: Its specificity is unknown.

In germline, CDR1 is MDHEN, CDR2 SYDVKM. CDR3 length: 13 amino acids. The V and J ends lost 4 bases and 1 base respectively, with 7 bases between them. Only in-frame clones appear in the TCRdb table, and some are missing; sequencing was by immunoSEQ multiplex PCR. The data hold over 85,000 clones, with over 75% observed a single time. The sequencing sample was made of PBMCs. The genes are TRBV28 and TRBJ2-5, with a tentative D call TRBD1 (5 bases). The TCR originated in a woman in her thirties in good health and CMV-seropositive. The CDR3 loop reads CASSSGPQETQYF. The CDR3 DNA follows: TGTGCCAGCAGTTCAGGGCCCCAAGAGACCCAGTACTTC.